The rows below give T cell receptor beta chains drawn from one sample of a study of T cell responses to AZD1222 COVID-19 vaccine. Sequenced by immunoSEQ multiplex PCR; TCRdb stores in-frame clones only, minus some. The table includes about 120,000 clones, around 92% detected once. This sample comprised peripheral blood, obtained on day 0 of AZD1222 vaccination. The origin of the receptors is an adult in good health. The conserved cysteine and the conserved F or W are not part of the CDR3 here.

J gene: TRBJ1-5; CDR3 length: 13; V gene: TRBV13; CDR3 protein: ASSLGREWDQPQH
J gene: TRBJ1-1; CDR3 length: 12; V gene: TRBV9; CDR3 protein: ASSGRQGWEGAF
J gene: TRBJ2-7; CDR3 length: 13; V gene: TRBV4-1; CDR3 protein: ASSEGVPRGYEQY
J gene: TRBJ1-5; CDR3 length: 12; V gene: TRBV15; CDR3 protein: ATSLRGRNQPQH
J gene: TRBJ2-1; CDR3 length: 13; V gene: TRBV15; CDR3 protein: ATTHKTSGDNEQF
J gene: TRBJ1-5; CDR3 length: 13; V gene: TRBV18; CDR3 protein: ASSPQTIPGQPQH
J gene: TRBJ2-3; CDR3 length: 14; V gene: TRBV10-1; CDR3 protein: ASSEFAGGGTDTQY
J gene: TRBJ2-1; CDR3 length: 14; V gene: TRBV27; CDR3 protein: ASSLTIGTAVIEQF
J gene: TRBJ1-2; CDR3 length: 12; V gene: TRBV6-2/TRBV6-3; CDR3 protein: ASSLDRGLYGYT
J gene: TRBJ2-1; CDR3 length: 12; V gene: TRBV20-1; CDR3 protein: SASVPDLYNEQF
J gene: TRBJ1-1; CDR3 length: 17; V gene: TRBV6-2/TRBV6-3; CDR3 protein: ASSYNRLWSEGTNTEAF
J gene: TRBJ2-1; CDR3 length: 14; V gene: TRBV7-2; CDR3 protein: ASSLLGTGDYNEQF
J gene: TRBJ2-5; CDR3 length: 18; V gene: TRBV29-1; CDR3 protein: SVATGGLITIRGYQETQY
J gene: TRBJ1-1; CDR3 length: 9; V gene: TRBV29-1; CDR3 protein: SDGSDGEAF
J gene: TRBJ2-1; CDR3 length: 13; V gene: TRBV11-3; CDR3 protein: ASSLGASSYNEQF
J gene: TRBJ1-4; CDR3 length: 14; V gene: TRBV5-1; CDR3 protein: ASSLDGQGLDEKLF
J gene: TRBJ2-1; CDR3 length: 12; V gene: TRBV27; CDR3 protein: ASSLRVFYNEQF
J gene: TRBJ1-6; CDR3 length: 12; V gene: TRBV9; CDR3 protein: ASSVEQVLSPLH
J gene: TRBJ1-1; CDR3 length: 12; V gene: TRBV11-2; CDR3 protein: ASSLAGRKTEAF
J gene: TRBJ2-7; CDR3 length: 11; V gene: TRBV7-5; CDR3 protein: ARSWVQGYEQY
J gene: TRBJ1-2; CDR3 length: 12; V gene: TRBV7-2; CDR3 protein: ASSFAVWGSGYT
J gene: TRBJ1-2; CDR3 length: 10; V gene: TRBV12-2; CDR3 protein: ASRFRYTGYT
J gene: TRBJ1-4; CDR3 length: 14; V gene: TRBV19; CDR3 protein: ASSPIEGIANEKLF
J gene: TRBJ2-3; CDR3 length: 13; V gene: TRBV7-9; CDR3 protein: ASSLPSGRTDTQY
J gene: TRBJ2-5; CDR3 length: 13; V gene: TRBV6-2/TRBV6-3; CDR3 protein: ASSYWAGAQETQY
J gene: TRBJ2-7; CDR3 length: 13; V gene: TRBV7-2; CDR3 protein: ASSPAGGAFYEQY
J gene: TRBJ1-1; CDR3 length: 12; V gene: TRBV10-3; CDR3 protein: AIRDPKPNTEAF
J gene: TRBJ1-3; CDR3 length: 15; V gene: TRBV18; CDR3 protein: ASSNRDTLSGGNTIY
J gene: TRBJ2-7; CDR3 length: 11; V gene: TRBV3-1/TRBV3-2; CDR3 protein: ASSPLGPYEQY
J gene: TRBJ2-3; CDR3 length: 11; V gene: TRBV19; CDR3 protein: ASSITEWDTQY
J gene: TRBJ1-5; CDR3 length: 11; V gene: TRBV6-5; CDR3 protein: ASSSGLDRPQH
J gene: TRBJ2-7; CDR3 length: 16; V gene: TRBV4-3; CDR3 protein: ASSHRFRDGGAIYEQY
J gene: TRBJ2-3; CDR3 length: 13; V gene: TRBV20-1; CDR3 protein: SASSDSTSTDTQY
J gene: TRBJ1-1; CDR3 length: 13; V gene: TRBV7-8; CDR3 protein: ASSFRGQGNTEAF
J gene: TRBJ1-2; CDR3 length: 13; V gene: TRBV6-2/TRBV6-3; CDR3 protein: ASSNPSGRGSGYT
J gene: TRBJ1-1; CDR3 length: 13; V gene: TRBV7-9; CDR3 protein: ASSPRDSMNTEAF
J gene: TRBJ2-3; CDR3 length: 11; V gene: TRBV5-4; CDR3 protein: ATQDSSTDTQY
J gene: TRBJ2-5; CDR3 length: 15; V gene: TRBV4-1; CDR3 protein: ASSQAPPSGGLETQY
J gene: TRBJ2-1; CDR3 length: 14; V gene: TRBV9; CDR3 protein: ASSAGDSILYNEQF
J gene: TRBJ2-7; CDR3 length: 12; V gene: TRBV9; CDR3 protein: ASSGTGSSYEQY
J gene: TRBJ1-5; CDR3 length: 10; V gene: TRBV5-1; CDR3 protein: ASTHHPQPQH
J gene: TRBJ2-7; CDR3 length: 10; V gene: TRBV29-1; CDR3 protein: SVVAGWGEQY
J gene: TRBJ2-1; CDR3 length: 14; V gene: TRBV10-1; CDR3 protein: ASSGPRRASYNEQF
J gene: TRBJ2-3; CDR3 length: 14; V gene: TRBV13; CDR3 protein: ASSWGRGGSTDTQY